This TCR beta chain was captured in a study of T-cell memory formation after mild COVID-19. As for the study in general: The two donors had largely donor-specific TCR clusters.

Each CDR3 protein gets one entry after TCRdb re-called the 5' RACE reads with MiXCR. The profile shows roughly 45,000 distinct CDR3 sequences, 25% to 30% of them singletons. With 6 bases clipped from V and 4 bases from J, the junction kept 6 bases outside the gene matches. This CDR3 region has 14 residues. Germline V gene data show CDR1 as SGHNT and CDR2 as YENEEA. V gene TRBV11-3 combines with J gene TRBJ2-3, with 8 bases aligning to TRBD2. What was sequenced was PBMCs or a T cell subset sorted from them (not recorded which). This TCR came from a man between 18 and 35 years old who had mild COVID-19 (a few samples of this study predate the infection). Cell type and time point are not known. This CDR3 is CASSSGGHPDTQYF. The CDR3 DNA sequence: TGTGCCAGCAGTTCGGGGGGGCATCCAGATACGCAGTATTTT.